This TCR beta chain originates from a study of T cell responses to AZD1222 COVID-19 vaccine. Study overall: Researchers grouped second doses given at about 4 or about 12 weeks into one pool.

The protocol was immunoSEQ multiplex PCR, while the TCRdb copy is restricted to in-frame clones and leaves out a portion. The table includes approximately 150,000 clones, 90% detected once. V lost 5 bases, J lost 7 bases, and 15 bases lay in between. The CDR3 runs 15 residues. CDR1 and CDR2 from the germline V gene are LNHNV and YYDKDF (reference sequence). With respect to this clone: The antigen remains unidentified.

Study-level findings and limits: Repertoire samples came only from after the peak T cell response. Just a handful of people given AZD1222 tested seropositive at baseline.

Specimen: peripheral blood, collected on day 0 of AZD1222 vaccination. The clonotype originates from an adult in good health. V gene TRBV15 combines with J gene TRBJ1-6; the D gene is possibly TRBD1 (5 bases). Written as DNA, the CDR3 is TGTGCCACCAGCGCCGGGACGGCGGGAAATTCACCCCTCCACTTT. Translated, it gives CATSAGTAGNSPLHF.